This T cell receptor (beta chain) was found in a study of cytomegalovirus exposure and HLA in healthy donors. Turning to the study itself: The approximately 120 validation repertoires, a later analysis reported, used the same platform as the approximately 700 first-cohort repertoires. Whole-study results and caveats: Cytomegalovirus status was reportedly diagnosed by the classifier with high specificity and sensitivity. Specificity of three CMV-associated chains for CMV antigens was verified in vitro.

TCRdb keeps only in-frame clones here, not all; method: immunoSEQ multiplex PCR. The data hold about 88,000 clones, with roughly 83% observed a single time. Germline V CDR1 and CDR2: GTSNPN, SVGIG (reference sequence). The CDR3 is 15 amino acids. V shed 0 bases and J shed 5 bases, with 14 bases lying between them. A note on this clone: Its antigen is not known.

The V and J genes are TRBV30 and TRBJ2-1, with TRBD2 as a possible D gene (5 bases). The TCR sequence derives from a woman younger than 30 in good health and CMV-seropositive. The source material was PBMCs. The CDR3 here is CAWSVMRALHNEQFF. CDR3 nucleotide sequence: TGTGCCTGGAGTGTAATGCGGGCCCTGCACAATGAGCAGTTCTTC.